This T cell receptor beta chain is drawn from a study of blood T cell repertoires in COVID-19. Across the whole study: COVID-19 samples collected from the United States, Italy and Spain covered acute and convalescent phases. T cells, B-cell-depleted T cells, or PBMCs supplied cDNA or gDNA.

Libraries were prepared by immunoSEQ multiplex PCR; TCRdb keeps only in-frame clonotypes and omits some of them. The data show around 260,000 clones, about 88% seen once. CDR1 and CDR2 from the germline V gene are MNHEY and SMNVEV (reference sequence). This CDR3 region has 16 residues. Trimming removed 0 bases from V and 8 bases from J; junction bases left unmatched: 5. This chain connects TRBV27 to TRBJ2-1; 12 bases line up with TRBD2. Sequenced sample: peripheral blood. This receptor was identified in a woman aged 60 to 75 with COVID-19, enrolled during active disease. CDR3 amino acids: CASSLSFRLAGDEQFF. The DNA for the CDR3 is TGTGCCAGCAGTTTATCGTTTCGACTAGCGGGAGATGAGCAGTTCTTC.